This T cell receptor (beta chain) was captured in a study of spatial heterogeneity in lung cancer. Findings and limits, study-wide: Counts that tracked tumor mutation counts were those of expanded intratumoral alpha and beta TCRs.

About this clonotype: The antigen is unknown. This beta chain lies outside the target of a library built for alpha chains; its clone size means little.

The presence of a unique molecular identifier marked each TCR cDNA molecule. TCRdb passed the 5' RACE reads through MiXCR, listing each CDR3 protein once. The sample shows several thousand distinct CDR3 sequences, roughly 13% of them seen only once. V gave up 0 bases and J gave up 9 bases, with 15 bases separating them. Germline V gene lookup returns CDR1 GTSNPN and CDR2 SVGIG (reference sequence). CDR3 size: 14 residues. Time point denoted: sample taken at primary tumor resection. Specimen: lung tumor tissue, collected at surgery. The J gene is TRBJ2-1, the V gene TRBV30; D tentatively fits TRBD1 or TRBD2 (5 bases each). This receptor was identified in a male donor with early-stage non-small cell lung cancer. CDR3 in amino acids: CAWSVPWGSSEQFF. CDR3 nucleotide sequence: TGTGCCTGGAGTGTACCATGGGGGAGTAGTGAGCAGTTCTTC. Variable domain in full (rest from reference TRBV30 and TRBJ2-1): SQTIHQWPATLVQPVGSPLSLECTVEGTSNPNLYWYRQAAGRGLQLLFYSVGIGQISSEVPQNLSASRPQDRQFILSSKKLLLSDSGFYLCAWSVPWGSSEQFFGPGTRLTVL.